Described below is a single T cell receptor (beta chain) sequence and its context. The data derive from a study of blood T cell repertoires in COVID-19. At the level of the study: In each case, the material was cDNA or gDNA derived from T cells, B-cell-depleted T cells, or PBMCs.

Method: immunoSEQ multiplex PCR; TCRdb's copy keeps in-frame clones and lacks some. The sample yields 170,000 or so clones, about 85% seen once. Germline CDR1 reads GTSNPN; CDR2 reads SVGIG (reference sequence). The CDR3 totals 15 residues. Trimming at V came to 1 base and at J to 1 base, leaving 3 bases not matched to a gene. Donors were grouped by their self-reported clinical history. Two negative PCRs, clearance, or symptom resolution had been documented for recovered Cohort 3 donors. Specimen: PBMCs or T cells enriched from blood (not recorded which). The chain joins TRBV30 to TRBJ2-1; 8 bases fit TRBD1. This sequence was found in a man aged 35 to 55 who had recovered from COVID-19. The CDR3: CAWSEGTGSYNEQFF. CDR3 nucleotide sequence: TGTGCCTGGAGTGAGGGGACAGGTTCCTACAATGAGCAGTTCTTC.